The rows below give T cell receptor beta chains drawn from one sample of a study of regulatory T cells in long-lasting Graves disease. TCRdb ran MiXCR on the multiplex PCR reads and lists one entry per CDR3 protein. The data show about 560,000 distinct CDR3 sequences, with 15% to 20% seen just once and 12% held by the top ten. The data were also submitted as part of a second study, on T cells in Graves' hyperthyroidism and ophthalmopathy.

This specimen consisted of peripheral blood mononuclear cells (PBMCs), obtained at new diagnosis, from a patient treated with antithyroid drugs. The receptors shown here come from a man younger than 30 with Graves disease. Both conserved end residues are part of each CDR3. The D gene is left open where the match is weak. Expanded clones are given a class, and other clones once, few, many or no size at all.

TRBV6-1	TRBJ2-7	.	many	TGTGCCAGCACCCTAGGGGGGGACGAGCAGTACTTC	CASTLGGDEQYF
TRBV15	TRBJ2-1	TRBD1	.	TGTGCCACCAGCAGAGCAGGGACAGCTGATGAGCAGTTCTTC	CATSRAGTADEQFF
TRBV20-1	TRBJ2-2	.	.	TGCAGTGCTAGAAGGGGTGGAATGGGCACCGGGGAGCTGTTTTTT	CSARRGGMGTGELFF
TRBV7-2	TRBJ1-5	.	.	TGTGCCAGCAGCTTAGACAGAAGGAAAAGCAATCAGCCCCAGCATTTT	CASSLDRRKSNQPQHF
TRBV20-1	TRBJ1-3	.	many	TGCAGTGCTAGAGATCACGGTCACTCTGGAAACACCATATATTTT	CSARDHGHSGNTIYF
TRBV4-1	TRBJ2-7	.	.	TGCGCCAGCAGCCAAGCCACGTGGTACGAGCAGTACTTC	CASSQATWYEQYF
TRBV19	TRBJ1-1	.	few	TGTGCCAGTAGTATACTAACCCAGAACACTGAAGCTTTCTTT	CASSILTQNTEAFF
TRBV10-3	TRBJ2-3	.	.	TGTGCCATCGGCTCGAGGGAAACAGATACGCAGTATTTT	CAIGSRETDTQYF
TRBV19	TRBJ1-5	.	.	TGTGCCAGTAGTATCAGGGGCAGGTGGGGTCAGCCCCAGCATTTT	CASSIRGRWGQPQHF
TRBV2	TRBJ2-5	TRBD1	many	TGTGCCAGCAGTTTAGATCGGACAGGCGGGGAGACCCAGTACTTC	CASSLDRTGGETQYF
TRBV7-9	TRBJ1-6	.	.	TGTGCCAGCAGCCAGGGAGTGTATAATTCACCCCTCCACTTT	CASSQGVYNSPLHF
TRBV25-1	TRBJ2-2	TRBD1	few	TGTGCCAGCAGTGTAACCCGGACAGGGTATAGTGGCACCGGGGAGCTGTTTTTT	CASSVTRTGYSGTGELFF
TRBV20-1	TRBJ1-4	.	few	TGCAGTGCTGTGGGAACTACAGGGAATAATGAAAAACTGTTTTTT	CSAVGTTGNNEKLFF
TRBV5-1	TRBJ2-7	.	many	TGCGCCAGCAGTACGGAACCCGGTCCCACCTACGAGCAGTACTTC	CASSTEPGPTYEQYF
TRBV7-9	TRBJ1-1	.	few	TGTGCCAGCAGCTTAGTAGGGGGGAGTCGGGGGGTCACTGAAGCTTTCTTT	CASSLVGGSRGVTEAFF
TRBV7-2	TRBJ2-5	.	.	TGTGCCAGCAGCTTAGAGAGGAGGGAGACCCAGTACTTC	CASSLERRETQYF
TRBV20-1	TRBJ2-7	TRBD2	many	TGCAGTGCTAGTCTCAGCGGGACCGAGCAGTACTTC	CSASLSGTEQYF
TRBV7-9	TRBJ2-2	.	many	TGTGCCAGCAGCTTACTTTCGTGGGGCACGAACACCGGGGAGCTGTTTTTT	CASSLLSWGTNTGELFF
TRBV11-2	TRBJ2-1	TRBD2	.	TGTGCCAGCAGGCAAAAGCGGGAGGGCTCCTACAATGAGCAGTTCTTC	CASRQKREGSYNEQFF
TRBV28	TRBJ1-5	.	many	TGTGCCAGCAGTTTACCGGCCAGGGGAAGACCCCAGCATTTT	CASSLPARGRPQHF
TRBV30	TRBJ2-3	.	.	TGTGCCTGGGACCGGAGGGCCCGCACAGATACGCAGTATTTT	CAWDRRARTDTQYF
TRBV6-8	TRBJ2-7	TRBD1	.	TGTGCCAGCAGTTTCTCAGGGGGTACCGTAAGGGAGCAGTACTTC	CASSFSGGTVREQYF
TRBV10-3	TRBJ1-4	.	.	TGTGCCATCAGTGAGTCGGCAGAGAATGACGAAAAACTGTTTTTT	CAISESAENDEKLFF
TRBV12-3/TRBV12-4	TRBJ2-5	TRBD1	many	TGTGCCAGCAGACGCGGCCAGGGGGCTATCGAGGAGACCCAGTACTTC	CASRRGQGAIEETQYF
TRBV2	TRBJ2-4	TRBD1	many	TGTGCCAGCTCCAACAACCCCGGGACAGGGGAAGAGGCCATAGCCAAAAACATTCAGTACTTC	CASSNNPGTGEEAIAKNIQYF
TRBV19	TRBJ1-4	.	.	TGTGCCAGTAGTCTCCAAAGCGACACATTTTTTGCAACTAATGAAAAACTGTTTTTT	CASSLQSDTFFATNEKLFF
TRBV7-3	TRBJ1-6	.	many	TGTGCCAGCAGCTTACGGGGAACCTATAATTCACCCCTCCACTTT	CASSLRGTYNSPLHF
TRBV7-9	TRBJ2-1	TRBD2	many	TGTGCCAGCAGCCCCCCAACTAGCGGACACAATGAGCAGTTCTTC	CASSPPTSGHNEQFF
TRBV20-1	TRBJ2-7	.	few	TGCAGTGCTAGTTCTAGGGGGAACTCCTACGAGCAGTACTTC	CSASSRGNSYEQYF
TRBV20-1	TRBJ2-1	TRBD2	many	TGCAGTGCTAGAGTGTGGGCGGGAGGCCTAAACAATGAGCAGTTCTTC	CSARVWAGGLNNEQFF
TRBV6-5	TRBJ2-7	TRBD1	many	TGTGCCAGCAGTTACCCGGGACAGAGCTACGAGCAGTACTTC	CASSYPGQSYEQYF
TRBV7-2	TRBJ2-4	.	many	TGTGCCAGCAGCTCGGGACTAGCCAAAAACATTCAGTACTTC	CASSSGLAKNIQYF
TRBV20-1	TRBJ2-2	.	many	TGCAGTGCTACAGGGGGGACCGGGGAGCTGTTTTTT	CSATGGTGELFF
TRBV7-2	TRBJ2-2	.	many	TGTGCCAGCAGCTCAGGGGGGCTGCTACCTGGGGCCGGGGAGCTGTTTTTT	CASSSGGLLPGAGELFF
TRBV5-1	TRBJ2-7	.	many	TGCGCCAGCAGCTCTAGACCGGCCTACGAGCAGTACTTC	CASSSRPAYEQYF
TRBV6-1	TRBJ2-3	TRBD2	.	TGTGCCAGCAGACCCGGGACTAGCGTTTCCCTCACAGATACGCAGTATTTT	CASRPGTSVSLTDTQYF
TRBV20-1	TRBJ2-7	.	many	TGCAGTGCTAGAGATCACGTTTCCGCGGGGGAGCAGTACTTC	CSARDHVSAGEQYF
TRBV18	TRBJ1-6	.	few	TGTGCCACCTCGTCGGGAGGGAATTCACCCCTCCACTTT	CATSSGGNSPLHF
TRBV5-1	TRBJ2-5	TRBD2	.	TGCGCCAGCAGCTTGGGCTTTGCGGGAGAAGAGACCCAGTACTTC	CASSLGFAGEETQYF
TRBV3-1	TRBJ2-7	TRBD2	many	TGTGCCAGCAGCACCCCGGTGGGGCGGGAGAGAAGCGAGCAGTACTTC	CASSTPVGRERSEQYF
TRBV6-1	TRBJ2-7	TRBD2	many	TGTGCCAGCAGGCTATCGGGACTAGCGGGAGCCGAGCAGTACTTC	CASRLSGLAGAEQYF
TRBV7-3	TRBJ2-4	.	few	TGTGCCAGCAGCTTAGGGTTTGGACAAAACATTCAGTACTTC	CASSLGFGQNIQYF
TRBV27	TRBJ2-7	TRBD2	few	TGTGCCAGCAGTCCCATCAGCGGGGGCTCCTACGAGCAGTACTTC	CASSPISGGSYEQYF
TRBV10-3	TRBJ2-3	TRBD2	few	TGTGCCATCAATGACGGACTAGCGAGAGATACGCAGTATTTT	CAINDGLARDTQYF
TRBV14	TRBJ2-1	TRBD2	.	TGTGCCAGCACCTTGGGGACTAACTCCTACAATGAGCAGTTCTTC	CASTLGTNSYNEQFF
TRBV7-9	TRBJ2-3	TRBD2	many	TGTGCCAGCAGCCGGGGAGTAGCGGGAGTACGGGATACGCAGTATTTT	CASSRGVAGVRDTQYF
TRBV2	TRBJ2-6	.	many	TGTGCCAGCAGTGAAACGCGCTCTGGGGCCAACGTCCTGACTTTC	CASSETRSGANVLTF
TRBV20-1	TRBJ2-3	.	many	TGCAGTGCTAGAGATAGGACGGGACCAGATACGCAGTATTTT	CSARDRTGPDTQYF
TRBV30	TRBJ1-1	TRBD1	many	TGTGCCTGGAGCTGGAGGGGGCTACGGACTGAAGCTTTCTTT	CAWSWRGLRTEAFF
TRBV19	TRBJ2-7	.	few	TGTGCCAGTAGTATAGGAGGGAATGGCGAGCAGTACTTC	CASSIGGNGEQYF
TRBV27	TRBJ1-1	TRBD1	once	TGTGCCAGCAGTTTATCAGGGGCAGGGGGCACTGAAGCTTTCTTT	CASSLSGAGGTEAFF
TRBV3-1	TRBJ2-7	.	many	TGTGCCAGCAGCCCTACCGGGACTCAGTCCTACGAGCAGTACTTC	CASSPTGTQSYEQYF